Below, 2 T cell receptor beta chains from the same sample are listed, as sequenced in a study of memory B cells and T cells in multiple sclerosis (dated by TCRdb to 2016 to 2019). The antigens these receptors bind are not known. Preparation of the library involved the immunoSEQ multiplex PCR assay. TCRdb took this table from immuneACCESS and kept in-frame rearrangements with V and J called. Such tables lack part of the clones; where checked against another copy, unresolved V genes explain under half of the gap, and the rest is unexplained. The sample includes around 50,000 clones, with over 70% observed a single time. The ten largest clones take up roughly 1% of the sample. Autoproliferating (CFSEdim) and non-proliferating (CFSEhi) T cell fractions were sequenced separately after stimulus-free culture of CFSE-labeled PBMCs. In total, more than 4x10^7 CFSE-labeled PBMCs were cultured without stimulus for approximately seven days, after which replicate wells were pooled.

The material sequenced was PBMCs from blood kept in culture. All receptors come from a human donor with multiple sclerosis.

V is TRBV6-1 and J is TRBJ2-7, with TRBD1 as a possible D gene (6 bases). The germline V gene has CDR1 MNHNS and CDR2 SASEGT. This CDR3 region has 12 residues. V dropped 10 bases and J dropped 6 bases, with 16 bases sitting between them. The CDR3 DNA sequence: TGTGCCACCAGGGGATTATATAGCGAGCAGTACTTC. It is translated as CATRGLYSEQYF.

This clone was seen just once. This chain uses TRBV5-4 with TRBJ1-5, with 7 positions matching TRBD1. V was clipped by 3 bases and J by 1 base; unmatched bases: 4. Germline loops: CDR1 SGHNT, CDR2 YYREEE (reference sequence). The CDR3 length is 15 residues. The CDR3 nucleotides read TGTGCCAGCAGCTCTCCGGGACAGAGCAATCAGCCCCAGCATTTT. Translated, it gives CASSSPGQSNQPQHF. The full variable domain, its missing parts supplied by reference TRBV5-4 and TRBJ1-5, is ETGVTQSPTHLIKTRGQQVTLRCSSQSGHNTVSWYQQALGQGPQFIFQYYREEENGRGNFPPRFSGLQFPNYSSELNVNALELDDSALYLCASSSPGQSNQPQHFGDGTRLSIL.